A single sample is the source of the 14 T cell receptor beta chains below, sequenced in a study of blood T cell repertoires in COVID-19. Generated by immunoSEQ multiplex PCR, the TCRdb table keeps only in-frame clones and is missing some. In the table there are roughly 100,000 clones, roughly 90% of which are singletons. The sequencing sample was made of peripheral blood. These receptors were taken from a woman aged 55 to 70 with acute or convalescent COVID-19.

This chain connects TRBV11-3 to TRBJ2-3; TRBD2 matches at 11 bases. This CDR3 comprises 16 residues. The V gene end was trimmed by 4 bases and the J gene end by 3 bases; junction bases not matched to a gene: 6. Germline V CDR1 and CDR2: SGHNT, YENEEA. DNA for the CDR3: TGTGCCAGCAGCTCCTTAGCGGGAGGGCCGACAGATACGCAGTATTTT. This translates into CASSSLAGGPTDTQYF.

In this sample, this clone turned up once. The DNA is omitted, as the CDR3 cannot be located on it reliably, and the CDR3 follows TCRdb's listing. The rearrangement links TRBV7-8 to TRBJ1-2; the table's D call, TRBD1, has no DNA check behind it. With termini counted, the CDR3 has 15 amino acids. CDR1 and CDR2 (germline): SGHVS, FQNEAQ. The CDR3 reads CASSFGQGLLYGYTF.

The rearrangement joins TRBV3-1 (or the pseudogene TRBV3-2) to TRBJ2-7, with 7 bases lining up with TRBD2. Germline-derived CDR1 and CDR2 are LGHDT and YNNKEL (reference sequence). The CDR3 consists of 12 residues. Trimming took 4 bases from V and 4 from J; bases not matched to a gene: 1. In DNA form, the CDR3 reads TGTGCCAGCAGCCTCGGGGGGTACGAGCAGTACTTC. Translating gives CASSLGGYEQYF.

The chain has TRBV4-2 and TRBJ2-1; TRBD2 aligns across 13 bases. The length of the CDR3 is 18 residues. CDR1 is LGHNA and CDR2 is YNFKEQ in the germline V gene. V shed 4 bases, J shed 8 bases, and the junction held 14 bases outside the gene matches. The CDR3 coding sequence is TGTGCCAGCAGCCCCGGGACTAGCGGGAACATTTATAAGGATGAGCAGTTCTTC. Translating gives CASSPGTSGNIYKDEQFF.

The rearrangement uses TRBV9 and TRBJ2-7, with a weak D call TRBD2 (6 bases). From germline, CDR1 is SGDLS and CDR2 YYNGEE. V was pared by 0 bases and J by 5 bases, with 15 bases between. The CDR3 totals 15 residues. The CDR3 DNA reads TGTGCCAGCAGCGTAGATGCGACTAGTTGGGACGAGCAGTACTTC. Translating it yields CASSVDATSWDEQYF.

This chain connects TRBV30 to TRBJ1-2; 10 positions match TRBD1. This CDR3 contains 14 residues. Germline CDR1 GTSNPN, CDR2 SVGIG (reference sequence). The J segment lost 0 bases and the V segment lost 3 bases, leaving 1 base of the junction unmatched. The CDR3 sequence: CAWRGQGTNYGYTF. The DNA for the CDR3 is TGTGCCTGGAGGGGACAGGGGACTAACTATGGCTACACCTTC.

The CDR3 sequence is CASSLSTNTEAFF. CDR3 sequence (DNA): TGTGCCAGCAGCTTGAGTACGAACACTGAAGCTTTCTTT. This rearrangement joins TRBV11-2 to TRBJ1-1; D call uncertain. The CDR3 loop spans 13 amino acids. CDR1 is SGHAT and CDR2 is FQNNGV in the germline V gene. Trimming took 3 bases from V and 1 from J, leaving 6 bases between them.

CDR3: CASSPRPGLTGYTF. The CDR3 DNA reads as TGTGCCAGCTCACCGAGGCCAGGGTTAACAGGCTACACCTTC. The genes are TRBV18 and TRBJ1-2, with a tentative D call TRBD1 (5 bases). This CDR3 is built from 14 residues. The germline gives CDR1 KGHSH, CDR2 LQKENI. V was shortened by 3 bases and J by 8 bases, with 16 bases between the two germline ends.

The V and J genes are TRBV10-3 and TRBJ1-5, with 7 bases lining up with TRBD1. With V trimmed by 3 bases and J by 2 bases, 1 base remained unmatched. Germline V gives CDR1 ENHRY, CDR2 SYGVKD. The CDR3 loop spans 14 amino acids. The CDR3 reads CAISDTGGNQPQHF. The CDR3 coding sequence is TGTGCCATCAGTGACACAGGGGGCAATCAGCCCCAGCATTTT.

This CDR3 reads CSVSSRAGNTIYF. The CDR3 region has the DNA TGCAGCGTTTCGTCCAGGGCCGGAAACACCATATATTTT. V gene TRBV29-1 combines with J gene TRBJ1-3; D possibly corresponds to TRBD1 (5 bases). The CDR3 length is 13 residues. V shed 5 bases and J shed 4 bases, with 12 bases lying between them. The germline V gene has CDR1 SQVTM and CDR2 ANQGSEA.

The CDR3 sequence is CASNLGGQETQYF. CDR3 nucleotide sequence: TGTGCCAGCAACCTGGGGGGGCAAGAGACCCAGTACTTC. V is TRBV6-5 and J is TRBJ2-5; 7 bases are shared with TRBD2. Germline values: CDR1 MNHEY, CDR2 SVGAGI. This CDR3 contains 13 residues. With 7 bases clipped from V and 2 bases from J, the junction kept 4 bases outside the gene matches.

This chain links TRBV4-2 with TRBJ1-2; D might be TRBD1 (6 bases). Germline CDR1 LGHNA, CDR2 YNFKEQ. The ends were cut back, 3 bases at V and 8 bases at J, with 22 bases in the middle. The CDR3 contains 16 residues. The CDR3 loop is CASSQAGAGASGGYTF. CDR3 sequence (DNA): TGTGCCAGCAGCCAGGCCGGGGCGGGGGCCTCGGGCGGCTACACCTTC.

The chain joins TRBV30 to TRBJ1-3, with D possibly being TRBD1 (5 bases). Between the trimmed V and J ends, which lost 0 bases and 9 bases, there was a span of 9 bases. The CDR3 has 12 residues. Germline V CDR1 and CDR2: GTSNPN, SVGIG (reference sequence). Here the CDR3 DNA reads TGTGCCTGGAGTGTAGCGGGGCCCACCATATATTTT. Protein product: CAWSVAGPTIYF. Complete variable domain (other parts from reference TRBV30 and TRBJ1-3): SQTIHQWPATLVQPVGSPLSLECTVEGTSNPNLYWYRQAAGRGLQLLFYSVGIGQISSEVPQNLSASRPQDRQFILSSKKLLLSDSGFYLCAWSVAGPTIYFGEGSWLTVV.

The chain is built from TRBV29-1 and TRBJ1-2, with D possibly being TRBD1 (6 bases). CDR3 length: 11 residues. The ends were cut back, 6 bases at V and 6 bases at J, with 11 bases in the middle. Germline V CDR1 and CDR2: SQVTM, ANQGSEA. The CDR3 sequence: CSVQGSHGYTF. Here the CDR3 DNA reads TGCAGCGTACAGGGATCCCATGGCTACACCTTC.